This note documents a single T cell receptor beta chain sequence. In this sample, this clonotype turned up a few times. Which antigen it targets is not known. The record has no base qualities; no much larger clone is one base away. The CDR3 numbers 15 residues from cysteine through phenylalanine. Only the CDR3 region is kept as DNA, spanning 45 bases read in frame from base 1. V drops 6 bases and J drops 0 bases, leaving 12 bases in between. This specimen belongs to a study (dated by TCRdb to 2014 to 2015). Study-wide context: The study examined whether tumor-infiltrating Tregs in breast cancer are drawn from blood Tregs or arise in situ by conversion from other CD4+ T cell subsets.

Here is what the overall study found, with its caveats: The greatest overlap of tumor-infiltrating Treg TCR alpha and beta sequences was with tumor naive CD4+ T cells, followed next by blood naive CD4+ T cells. The larger-cohort validation was restricted to a single TCR beta V-J rearrangement rather than whole repertoires. Tumor memory CD4+ T cell TCR gene usage clustered with blood and lymph node memory CD4+ cells and lymph node naive CD4+ cells.

Full-length TCR variable regions were amplified by 5' RACE PCR with constant-region reverse primers, and semi-nested PCR with Nested Universal Primer A was subsequently performed. The ReliaPrep RNA Cell Miniprep System was used to extract total RNA, which was then reverse transcribed into 5'RACE-ready cDNA with the SMARTer RACE 5'/3' Kit. Multiplex adaptors were used to barcode full-length TCR alpha and beta libraries, and the barcoded libraries were sequenced on an Illumina MiSeq. The authors' pipeline ran thus. For each of nine subset-tissue groups, sequencing data from the five patients were pooled, and the groups were compared by unsupervised clustering of TCR gene usage. The Morisita-Horn index was used to calculate repertoire similarity, with shared sequences weighted by how much each contributed to each repertoire. TCRdb reran the public reads through fastp at Q25 and MiXCR, keeping productive beta chains. Under each unique CDR3 protein, matching rows form one entry showing the most common genes and DNA. The V and J calls follow TCRdb's processing rather than the paper's. Across this sample there are roughly 60,000 distinct CDR3 sequences, with roughly 28% seen only once. The ten largest clones take up around 2.1% of the sample.

Tregs were isolated as CD4+CD25+CD127-/low cells. Tregs, naive and memory CD4+ T cells from tumor, blood and ipsilateral draining lymph nodes of a few breast cancer patients underwent full-length TCR alpha and beta sequencing. Tumor tissue and lymph nodes from ipsilateral axillary dissection were perfused with PBS, minced and digested with collagenase I and hyaluronidase. FACS confirmed that the sorted cell populations were more than 90% pure. The receptor comes from a female donor with breast cancer. The sequencing input was tumor-infiltrating Tregs sorted from the breast tumor. The chain is encoded by TRBV12-3 or TRBV12-4 joined to TRBJ2-1, with the D call perhaps TRBD1 or TRBD2, each one matching 7 bases. The DNA sequence follows: TGTGCCAGCAGCCGGGGGGACAGCTCCTACAATGAGCAGTTCTTC. This codes for CASSRGDSSYNEQFF.